This T cell receptor beta chain was obtained from a study of blood T cells in healthy people across ages. A second PCR, run for about 6 to 11 cycles, used a sample-barcoded 5' primer plus a J-beta primer mix. TCRdb re-derived calls from the 5' RACE reads in MiXCR, one entry per CDR3 protein. The sample yields approximately 1.5 million distinct CDR3 sequences, about 42% seen once. There are 16 residues in the CDR3. V shed 1 base, J shed 6 bases, and the junction held 9 bases outside the gene matches. CDR1 and CDR2 from the germline V gene are SGHNT and YENEEA. This clonotype originated in a woman aged 18-29 years in good health. Sequenced material: blood. The rearrangement links TRBV11-3 to TRBJ2-3, with 8 bases lining up with TRBD2. CDR3 DNA: TGTGCCAGCAGCTTAGGAGCGGGGGTAAAGTGGGATACGCAGTATTTT. Translation gives CASSLGAGVKWDTQYF.